This T cell receptor (beta chain) stems from a study of blood T cell repertoires in COVID-19. Study overall: Spain, Italy and the United States supplied samples that represented acute and convalescent COVID-19.

This clone showed up just once. Authors' analysis steps: Amplification of reference gene primers provided the estimated nucleated cell counts. Assay used: immunoSEQ multiplex PCR; TCRdb lists only in-frame clones, some missing. D and trimming come from the DNA, and the V and J calls and clone size come from that table. Counted here are tens of thousands of clones, more than 65% occurring once; the ten biggest clones make up 28%. V was shortened by 7 bases and J by 2 bases, with 16 bases between the two germline ends. CDR3 size: 15 residues. The sequence came from a human donor in a cohort sampled during active COVID-19. The V call is TRBV5-3, the J call TRBJ1-5; D possibly corresponds to TRBD1 (5 bases). TRBV5-3 is filed as an ORF, its function uncertain. Sequencing used peripheral blood. In DNA form, the CDR3 reads TGTGCCAGAGGCTGTAAGGGGATATGCAATCAGCCCCAGCATTTT. It codes for CARGCKGICNQPQHF.